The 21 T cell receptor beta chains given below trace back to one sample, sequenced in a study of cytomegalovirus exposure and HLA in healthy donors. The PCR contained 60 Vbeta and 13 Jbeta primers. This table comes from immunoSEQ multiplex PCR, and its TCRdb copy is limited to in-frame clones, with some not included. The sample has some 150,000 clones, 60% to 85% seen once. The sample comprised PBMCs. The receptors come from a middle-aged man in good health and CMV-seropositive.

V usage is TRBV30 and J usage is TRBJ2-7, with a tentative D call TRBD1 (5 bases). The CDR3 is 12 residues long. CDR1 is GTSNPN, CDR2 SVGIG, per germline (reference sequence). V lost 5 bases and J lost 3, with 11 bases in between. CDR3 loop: CAWDKGLYEQYF. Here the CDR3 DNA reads TGTGCCTGGGACAAGGGGCTCTACGAGCAGTACTTC.

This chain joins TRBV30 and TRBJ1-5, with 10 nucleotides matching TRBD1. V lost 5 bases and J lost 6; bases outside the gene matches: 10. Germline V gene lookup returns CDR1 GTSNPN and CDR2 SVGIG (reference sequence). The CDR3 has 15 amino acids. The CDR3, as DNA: TGTGCCTGGGGACGACAGGGGGCCGAGAGTCAGCCCCAGCATTTT. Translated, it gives CAWGRQGAESQPQHF.

The CDR3 DNA reads TGTGCCAGCAGTTGGAGCGGGAGTAGTCCGGATACGCAGTATTTT. Translation: CASSWSGSSPDTQYF. The J gene is TRBJ2-3, the V gene TRBV7-9, with 8 bases fitting TRBD2. Per the germline V gene, CDR1 is SEHNR and CDR2 is FQNEAQ (reference sequence). J gave up 6 bases and V 6 bases, and 11 bases lay outside the gene matches. The CDR3 length is 15 residues.

CDR3 DNA: TGTGCCAGTTCGGACAGATTCGCAGATACGCAGTATTTT. Translated, it gives CASSDRFADTQYF. This chain links TRBV19 with TRBJ2-3; maybe TRBD1 (6 bases). The CDR3 covers 13 residues. V lost 8 bases to trimming and J lost 4 bases, with 13 bases between them. CDR1 is LNHDA, CDR2 SQIVND, per germline (reference sequence).

The CDR3: CASSDGLAGSTDTQYF. The CDR3 region has the DNA TGCGCCAGCAGTGACGGGCTAGCGGGAAGCACAGATACGCAGTATTTT. The chain links TRBV10-2 to TRBJ2-3, with 9 bases identical to TRBD2. The length of the CDR3 is 16 residues. Losses at the gene ends were 3 bases for V and 0 bases for J; bases not matched to a gene: 4. Germline lookup yields CDR1 WSHSY and CDR2 SAAADI.

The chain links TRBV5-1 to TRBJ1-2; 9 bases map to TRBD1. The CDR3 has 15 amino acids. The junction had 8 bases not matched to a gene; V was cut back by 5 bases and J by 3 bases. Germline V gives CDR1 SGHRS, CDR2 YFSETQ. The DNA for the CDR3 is TGCGCCAGCAGACTCTCCACAGGGGGCGACTATGGCTACACCTTC. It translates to CASRLSTGGDYGYTF.

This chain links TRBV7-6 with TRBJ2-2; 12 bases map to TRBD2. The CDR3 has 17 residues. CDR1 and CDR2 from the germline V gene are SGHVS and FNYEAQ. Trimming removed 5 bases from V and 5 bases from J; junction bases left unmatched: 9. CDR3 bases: TGTGCCAGCAGCCTCCTGGGGGGGACTAGCGGGACCGGGGAGCTGTTTTTT. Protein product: CASSLLGGTSGTGELFF.

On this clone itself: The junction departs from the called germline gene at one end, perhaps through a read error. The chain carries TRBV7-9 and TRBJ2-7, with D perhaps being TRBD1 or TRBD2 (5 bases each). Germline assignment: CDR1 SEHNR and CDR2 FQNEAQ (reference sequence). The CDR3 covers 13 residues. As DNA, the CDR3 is TGTTCCAGCAGCTTAGCAGGGAGCTACGAGCAGTACTTC. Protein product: CSSSLAGSYEQYF.

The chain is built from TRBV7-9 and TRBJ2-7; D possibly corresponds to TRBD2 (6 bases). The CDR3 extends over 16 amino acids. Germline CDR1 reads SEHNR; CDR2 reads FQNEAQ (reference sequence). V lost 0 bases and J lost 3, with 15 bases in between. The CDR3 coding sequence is TGTGCCAGCAGCTTAGCTGGGGGGACCCTCCTCTACGAGCAGTACTTC. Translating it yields CASSLAGGTLLYEQYF.

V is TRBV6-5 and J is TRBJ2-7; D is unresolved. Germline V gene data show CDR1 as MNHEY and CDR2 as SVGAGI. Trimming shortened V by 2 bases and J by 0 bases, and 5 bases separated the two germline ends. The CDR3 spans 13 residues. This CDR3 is CASSYTSSYEQYF. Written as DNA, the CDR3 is TGTGCCAGCAGTTACACCAGCTCCTACGAGCAGTACTTC.

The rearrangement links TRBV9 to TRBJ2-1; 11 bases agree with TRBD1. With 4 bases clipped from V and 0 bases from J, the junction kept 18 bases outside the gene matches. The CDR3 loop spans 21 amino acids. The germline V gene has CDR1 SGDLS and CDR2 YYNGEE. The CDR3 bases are TGTGCCAGCAGCCCACAAGACTGGACAGGGGGCACTACAAACTCCTACAATGAGCAGTTCTTC. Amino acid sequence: CASSPQDWTGGTTNSYNEQFF.

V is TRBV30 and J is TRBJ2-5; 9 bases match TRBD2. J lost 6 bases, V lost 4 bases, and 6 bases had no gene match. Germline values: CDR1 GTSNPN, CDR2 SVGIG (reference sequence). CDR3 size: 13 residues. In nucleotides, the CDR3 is TGTGCCTGGACCGGACTAGCGCAAAAGACCCAGTACTTC. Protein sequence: CAWTGLAQKTQYF.

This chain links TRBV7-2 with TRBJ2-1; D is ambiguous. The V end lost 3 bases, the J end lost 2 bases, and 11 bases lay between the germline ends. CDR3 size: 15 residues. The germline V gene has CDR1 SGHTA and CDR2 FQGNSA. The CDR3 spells CASSFHGGTYNEQFF. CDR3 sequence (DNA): TGTGCCAGCAGCTTTCATGGCGGTACCTACAATGAGCAGTTCTTC.

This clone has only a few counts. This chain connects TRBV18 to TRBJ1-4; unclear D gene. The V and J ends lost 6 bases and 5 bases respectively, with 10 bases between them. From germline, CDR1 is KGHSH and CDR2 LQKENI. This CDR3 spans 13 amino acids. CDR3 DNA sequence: TGTGCCAGCTCGTCAACGGGAAATGAAAAACTGTTTTTT. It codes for CASSSTGNEKLFF.

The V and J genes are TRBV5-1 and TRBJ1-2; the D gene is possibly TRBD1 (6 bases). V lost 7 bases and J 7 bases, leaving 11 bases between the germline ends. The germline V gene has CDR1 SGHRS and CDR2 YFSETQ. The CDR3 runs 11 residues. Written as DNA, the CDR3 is TGCGCCAGCGAACAAGGGGGTGGCTACACCTTC. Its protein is CASEQGGGYTF.

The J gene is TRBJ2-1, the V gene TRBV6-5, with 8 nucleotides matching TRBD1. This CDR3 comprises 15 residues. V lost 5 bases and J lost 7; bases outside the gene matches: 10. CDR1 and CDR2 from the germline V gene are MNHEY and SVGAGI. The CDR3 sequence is CASSHALRTGNEQFF. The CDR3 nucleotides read TGTGCCAGCAGTCACGCGCTAAGGACAGGGAATGAGCAGTTCTTC.

CDR3 DNA: TGTGCCAGTAGTTTCCTTAGGGGGGGGAACACCGGGGAGCTGTTTTTT. Its translation is CASSFLRGGNTGELFF. The rearrangement links TRBV19 to TRBJ2-2, with D perhaps TRBD2 (7 bases). Trimming removed 5 bases from V and 1 base from J, with 14 bases in between. Germline CDR1 reads LNHDA; CDR2 reads SQIVND (reference sequence). The CDR3 has 16 residues.

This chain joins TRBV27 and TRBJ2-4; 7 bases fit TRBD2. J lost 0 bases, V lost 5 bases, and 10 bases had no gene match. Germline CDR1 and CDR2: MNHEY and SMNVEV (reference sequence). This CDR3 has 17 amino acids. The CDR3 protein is CASSQIAGGSAKNIQYF. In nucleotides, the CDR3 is TGTGCCAGCAGTCAAATAGCGGGTGGATCAGCCAAAAACATTCAGTACTTC.

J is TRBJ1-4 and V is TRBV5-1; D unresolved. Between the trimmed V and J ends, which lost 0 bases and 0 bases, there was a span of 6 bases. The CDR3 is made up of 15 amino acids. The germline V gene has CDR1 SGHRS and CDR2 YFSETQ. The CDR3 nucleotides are TGCGCCAGCAGCTTGGAATCCGCAACTAATGAAAAACTGTTTTTT. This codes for CASSLESATNEKLFF.

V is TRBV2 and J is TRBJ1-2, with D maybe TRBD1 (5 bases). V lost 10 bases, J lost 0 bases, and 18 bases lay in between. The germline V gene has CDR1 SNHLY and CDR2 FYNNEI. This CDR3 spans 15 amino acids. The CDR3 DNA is TGTGCCACCCAGCGGGGGGGGAACTCTAACTATGGCTACACCTTC. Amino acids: CATQRGGNSNYGYTF.

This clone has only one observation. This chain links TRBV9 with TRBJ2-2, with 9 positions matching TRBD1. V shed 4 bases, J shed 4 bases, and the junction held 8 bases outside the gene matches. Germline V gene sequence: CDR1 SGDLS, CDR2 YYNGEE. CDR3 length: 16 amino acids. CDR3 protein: CASSFTGTGFTGELFF. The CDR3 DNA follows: TGTGCCAGCAGCTTCACCGGGACAGGGTTCACCGGGGAGCTGTTTTTT.